This entry lists 30 T cell receptor beta chains sequenced from one sample in a study of shared clonotypes between healthy human individuals (dated by TCRdb to 2019 to 2021). The method was the immunoSEQ multiplex PCR assay. Entries here come from immuneACCESS through TCRdb and include only in-frame sequences with V and J called. Some clones fail to appear in such tables; in the studies checked, an unresolved V gene covers under half of the shortfall, and the cause of the remainder is unknown. For this sample there are more than 2,000,000 clones; just over 90% appear just once. Of the sample, around 0.4% is held by the ten largest clones. Sequenced sample: naive CD4+ T cells from PBMCs. This sample's cell subset or site label indicates: CD45RA+ positively selected. Source of these receptors: a man aged 18 to 29 in good health. Some clones in this sample may be carry-over from other donors' samples.

This clone came up once. This chain connects TRBV4-1 to TRBJ2-7; a possible D gene is TRBD1 (7 bases). The CDR3 is made up of 15 amino acids. Germline CDR1 reads MGHRA; CDR2 reads YSYEKL. The V end lost 4 bases, the J end lost 1 base, and 14 bases lay between the germline ends. The CDR3 nucleotides are TGCGCCAGCAGCCGACAACAGGGGAGGTCCTACGAGCAGTACTTC. Protein product: CASSRQQGRSYEQYF.

The chain has TRBV28 and TRBJ2-5; 7 bases are a match to TRBD1. The J segment lost 4 bases and the V segment lost 5 bases, leaving 4 bases of the junction unmatched. In germline, CDR1 is MDHEN, CDR2 SYDVKM. The CDR3 extends over 13 amino acids. CDR3 amino acids: CASSDRDGETQYF. The CDR3 DNA sequence: TGTGCCAGCAGTGACAGGGATGGAGAGACCCAGTACTTC.

The V call is TRBV18, the J call TRBJ1-1, with D possibly being TRBD1 (5 bases). The CDR3 runs to 14 residues. In germline, CDR1 is KGHSH, CDR2 LQKENI. The V end was cut by 5 bases, the J end by 3 bases, with 13 bases between. The CDR3 reads CASSFSTGDTEAFF. The CDR3 bases are TGTGCCAGCTCATTTTCAACGGGGGACACTGAAGCTTTCTTT.

DNA of the CDR3: TGTGCCAGCAAATTAGCGGGAGGGGGAGAGCAGTTCTTC. Residues: CASKLAGGGEQFF. The chain is built from TRBV28 and TRBJ2-1, with TRBD2 identical over 11 bases. The junction had 6 bases not matched to a gene; V was cut back by 7 bases and J by 10 bases. The CDR3 is 13 amino acids. CDR1 is MDHEN, CDR2 SYDVKM, per germline. The whole variable domain, filled in from reference TRBV28 and TRBJ2-1, reads DVKVTQSSRYLVKRTGEKVFLECVQDMDHENMFWYRQDPGLGLRLIYFSYDVKMKEKGDIPEGYSVSREKKERFSLILESASTNQTSMYLCASKLAGGGEQFFGPGTRLTVL.

This chain joins TRBV28 and TRBJ1-2, with D possibly matching TRBD1 (6 bases). Germline V lookup: CDR1 MDHEN, CDR2 SYDVKM. This CDR3 comprises 15 residues. Trimming left V 1 base short and J 2 bases short, with 11 bases between. CDR3 sequence: CASSLFRQGNYGYTF. As DNA, the CDR3 is TGTGCCAGCAGTTTATTCCGGCAGGGGAACTATGGCTACACCTTC.

The chain has TRBV28 and TRBJ2-7, with D unresolved. CDR1 MDHEN and CDR2 SYDVKM come from the germline V gene. CDR3 length: 15 amino acids. Trimming pared 8 bases from V and 5 bases from J, leaving 22 bases between. The CDR3 reads CASGHDLLGSHEQYF. The DNA of the CDR3 is TGTGCCAGCGGCCATGACCTGCTTGGGTCTCACGAGCAGTACTTC.

This clone was seen a few times. This sample also contains other DNA sequences that code for the same CDR3. V and J are TRBV5-1 and TRBJ2-7; 11 bases line up with TRBD2. The V and J ends lost 2 bases and 2 bases, in that order; junction bases with no gene match: 3. Germline CDR1 reads SGHRS; CDR2 reads YFSETQ. CDR3 length: 15 residues. As DNA, the CDR3 is TGCGCCAGCAGCTTAGGGACTAGCGGAACCTACGAGCAGTACTTC. This sequence encodes CASSLGTSGTYEQYF. Combining the CDR3 with reference TRBV5-1 and TRBJ2-7 gives the whole variable domain KAGVTQTPRYLIKTRGQQVTLSCSPISGHRSVSWYQQTPGQGLQFLFEYFSETQRNKGNFPGRFSGRQFSNSRSEMNVSTLELGDSALYLCASSLGTSGTYEQYFGPGTRLTVT.

J is TRBJ1-3 and V is TRBV11-2; no clear D. CDR1 is SGHAT and CDR2 is FQNNGV in the germline V gene. The CDR3 length is 14 residues. The ends were cut back, 3 bases at V and 4 bases at J, with 10 bases in the middle. CDR3 DNA sequence: TGTGCCAGCAGCTTGAGGCAACTCGGAAACACCATATATTTT. The encoded protein is CASSLRQLGNTIYF. The complete variable domain, with remaining parts taken from reference TRBV11-2 and TRBJ1-3, reads EAGVAQSPRYKIIEKRQSVAFWCNPISGHATLYWYQQILGQGPKLLIQFQNNGVVDDSQLPKDRFSAERLKGVDSTLKIQPAKLEDSAVYLCASSLRQLGNTIYFGEGSWLTVV.

V gene TRBV6-5 combines with J gene TRBJ2-7, with D tentatively TRBD1 or TRBD2 (5 bases each). V gave up 0 bases and J gave up 2 bases, with 14 bases separating them. This CDR3 contains 16 residues. The germline V gene encodes CDR1 MNHEY and CDR2 SVGAGI. CDR3 loop: CASSYSLAGSTYEQYF. CDR3 DNA sequence: TGTGCCAGCAGTTACTCGCTCGCAGGGAGTACCTACGAGCAGTACTTC.

This clone was recorded once. The gene calls are TRBV5-1 and TRBJ2-7, with D perhaps matching TRBD1 (6 bases). The germline CDR1 and CDR2 sequences are SGHRS and YFSETQ. Trimming removed 5 bases at V and 3 bases at J, with 18 bases between. This CDR3 is 15 amino acids long. In DNA, the CDR3 is TGCGCCAGCAGTTCGGCCGGGACAAAACACTACGAGCAGTACTTC. Its translation is CASSSAGTKHYEQYF.

The count of this clone is one. The J gene is TRBJ1-2, the V gene TRBV10-3; 7 bases match TRBD1. The J segment lost 2 bases and the V segment lost 7 bases, leaving 7 bases of the junction unmatched. CDR1 ENHRY and CDR2 SYGVKD come from the germline V gene. This CDR3 contains 14 residues. The CDR3 is CAINQDRENYGYTF. Written as DNA, the CDR3 is TGTGCCATCAATCAAGACAGGGAGAACTATGGCTACACCTTC.

This clone came up once. The rearrangement uses TRBV4-3 and TRBJ2-7; D ambiguous. Trimming left V 1 base short and J 3 bases short, with 7 bases between. Germline assignment: CDR1 LGHNA and CDR2 YSLEER. This CDR3 is 13 amino acids long. This CDR3 reads CASSQAPYYEQYF. The CDR3 region has the DNA TGCGCCAGCAGCCAAGCCCCCTACTACGAGCAGTACTTC.

The rearrangement uses TRBV6-5 and TRBJ2-7; TRBD2 aligns across 7 bases. The CDR3 runs 16 residues. V lost 2 bases, J lost 1 base, and 8 bases stayed unmatched. Germline V gene sequence: CDR1 MNHEY, CDR2 SVGAGI. CDR3 sequence: CASSYRGGRGSYEQYF. For the CDR3, the DNA is TGTGCCAGCAGTTACCGCGGCGGGAGAGGGTCCTACGAGCAGTACTTC.

This sequence joins TRBV9 and TRBJ2-7; perhaps TRBD1 as D (6 bases). V lost 0 bases, J lost 1 base, and 14 bases lay in between. CDR1 and CDR2 (germline): SGDLS, YYNGEE. This CDR3 contains 16 residues. CDR3 loop: CASSVAPGTLSYEQYF. CDR3 nucleotide sequence: TGTGCCAGCAGCGTAGCCCCCGGGACACTATCCTACGAGCAGTACTTC.

The rearrangement links TRBV19 to TRBJ1-4; D possibly corresponds to TRBD1 (5 bases). Per the germline V gene, CDR1 is LNHDA and CDR2 is SQIVND (reference sequence). The V and J ends lost 5 bases and 13 bases respectively, with 23 bases between them. CDR3 length equals 15 residues. The CDR3: CASSANWEGATGLFF. CDR3 nucleotides: TGTGCCAGTAGTGCAAATTGGGAAGGGGCAACGGGACTGTTTTTT. Together with reference TRBV19 and TRBJ1-4, the CDR3 gives the full variable domain: DGGITQSPKYLFRKEGQNVTLSCEQNLNHDAMYWYRQDPGQGLRLIYYSQIVNDFQKGDIAEGYSVSREKKESFPLTVTSAQKNPTAFYLCASSANWEGATGLFFGSGTQLSVL.

CDR3 region: CASSFTSATYEQYF. The CDR3 region has the DNA TGCGCCAGCAGCTTTACTAGCGCAACCTACGAGCAGTACTTC. The rearrangement joins TRBV5-1 to TRBJ2-7; 7 nucleotides align to TRBD2. The CDR3 is 14 residues long. V was pared by 2 bases and J by 2 bases, with 4 bases of the junction left unmatched. The V gene's germline CDR1 is SGHRS and CDR2 YFSETQ.

The V and J genes are TRBV7-3 and TRBJ1-3; no clear D. V was clipped by 5 bases and J by 2 bases, with 13 bases between them. The germline V gene has CDR1 SGHTA and CDR2 FQGTGA. The CDR3 sequence is 15 residues long. The CDR3 protein is CASSPGRFPGNTIYF. The CDR3 DNA is TGTGCCAGCAGCCCAGGACGGTTCCCTGGAAACACCATATATTTT.

This chain uses TRBV14 with TRBJ2-1, with D maybe TRBD1 (5 bases). The CDR3 runs 15 residues. Germline values: CDR1 SGHDN, CDR2 FVKESK. With 1 base removed from V and 2 bases from J, the gap between germline ends came to 9 bases. The CDR3 loop reads CASSQGAGTYNEQFF. The CDR3 bases are TGTGCCAGCAGCCAAGGGGCAGGGACCTACAATGAGCAGTTCTTC.

The chain links TRBV2 to TRBJ1-5, with no clear D. Germline CDR1 reads SNHLY; CDR2 reads FYNNEI. The CDR3 has 13 amino acids. Trimming left V 6 bases short and J 3 bases short, with 9 bases between. In DNA, the CDR3 is TGTGCCAGCAGGTACAGTCCCAATCAGCCCCAGCATTTT. Translating gives CASRYSPNQPQHF.

The chain has TRBV18 and TRBJ1-1, with D uncertain. Trimming removed 1 base from V and 7 bases from J, with 13 bases in between. CDR1 and CDR2 from the germline V gene are KGHSH and LQKENI. This CDR3 region has 14 residues. The CDR3 DNA is TGTGCCAGCTCACCACAAGAAGTACGGGGTGAAGCTTTCTTT. Amino acids: CASSPQEVRGEAFF.

Points on this clone: Different DNA sequences within this sample yield the same CDR3. The rearrangement uses TRBV9 and TRBJ1-1; D remains ambiguous. Germline V gene data show CDR1 as SGDLS and CDR2 as YYNGEE. This CDR3 has 13 amino acids. Trimming pared 4 bases from V and 1 base from J, leaving 8 bases between. For the CDR3, the DNA is TGTGCCAGCAGCCCGAGTACGAACACTGAAGCTTTCTTT. This translates into CASSPSTNTEAFF.

The chain has TRBV5-4 and TRBJ1-4; TRBD1 matches 7 bases. The CDR3 spans 16 residues. Germline trimming cut 0 bases from V and 4 bases from J; bases unmatched to any gene: 6. Germline assignment: CDR1 SGHNT and CDR2 YYREEE (reference sequence). CDR3 in amino acids: CASSLAGTALNEKLFF. DNA of the CDR3: TGTGCCAGCAGCTTGGCCGGGACAGCGCTTAATGAAAAACTGTTTTTT.

CDR3 region: CASSWAGTSDTDTQYF. The CDR3 DNA is TGCGCCAGCAGCTGGGCCGGGACTAGCGACACAGATACGCAGTATTTT. The chain links TRBV5-1 to TRBJ2-3; 10 bases line up with TRBD2. The V and J ends lost 3 bases and 2 bases, in that order; junction bases with no gene match: 6. Germline CDR1 and CDR2: SGHRS and YFSETQ. The CDR3 totals 16 residues. The whole variable domain, remainder taken from reference TRBV5-1 and TRBJ2-3, is KAGVTQTPRYLIKTRGQQVTLSCSPISGHRSVSWYQQTPGQGLQFLFEYFSETQRNKGNFPGRFSGRQFSNSRSEMNVSTLELGDSALYLCASSWAGTSDTDTQYFGPGTRLTVL.

With regard to this clone: This CDR3 is also generated by other DNA sequences in the sample. As DNA, the CDR3 is TGTGCCAGCAGCCGAATGAACACTGAAGCTTTCTTT. Protein sequence: CASSRMNTEAFF. This chain uses TRBV11-2 with TRBJ1-1; D is uncertain. The germline gives CDR1 SGHAT, CDR2 FQNNGV. The V gene lost 5 bases and the J gene lost 0 bases, with 4 bases spanning the gap. This CDR3 comprises 12 residues.

This clone was found once. The V gene is TRBV21-1, the J gene TRBJ1-1. TRBV21-1 is labeled a pseudogene. The CDR3 length is 14 residues. CDR3 bases: TGTGCCAGCAGCAAAGGTATACTTAACACTGAAGCTTTCTTT. It is translated as CASSKGILNTEAFF.

The rearrangement links TRBV18 to TRBJ2-1, with a possible D match to TRBD2 (6 bases). V was cut by 3 bases and J by 1 base, with 16 bases left in between. The length of the CDR3 is 17 residues. Germline-derived CDR1 and CDR2 are KGHSH and LQKENI. The CDR3 DNA follows: TGTGCCAGCTCACCCTTGGAAGTAGCGGTATCCTACAATGAGCAGTTCTTC. It codes for CASSPLEVAVSYNEQFF.

V is TRBV6-1 and J is TRBJ1-1; 10 bases match TRBD1. J lost 5 bases, V lost 5 bases, and 5 bases had no gene match. This CDR3 is 14 amino acids long. In germline, CDR1 is MNHNS, CDR2 SASEGT. This chain's CDR3 is CASSRTGGGTEAFF. CDR3 bases: TGTGCCAGCAGTCGGACAGGGGGGGGAACTGAAGCTTTCTTT.

About this clone itself: Other DNA sequences in the sample encode the same CDR3. The chain carries TRBV28 and TRBJ2-3; D gene unclear. This CDR3 comprises 12 residues. CDR1 is MDHEN and CDR2 is SYDVKM in the germline V gene. The ends were cut back, 4 bases at V and 2 bases at J, with 4 bases in the middle. CDR3 protein: CASSSLTDTQYF. The CDR3 DNA is TGTGCCAGCAGTTCACTCACAGATACGCAGTATTTT.

The genes are TRBV28 and TRBJ2-5; TRBD2 aligns across 12 bases. The CDR3 loop spans 16 amino acids. The germline V gene encodes CDR1 MDHEN and CDR2 SYDVKM. The V gene end was trimmed by 4 bases and the J gene end by 4 bases; junction bases not matched to a gene: 7. Here the CDR3 reads CASSSRLAGVAETQYF. The CDR3 DNA reads as TGTGCCAGCAGTTCACGACTAGCGGGAGTAGCAGAGACCCAGTACTTC.

As concerns this clone: The sample has other DNA sequences that encode this CDR3 too. The V call is TRBV5-1, the J call TRBJ2-5; 12 bases match TRBD2. Trimming cost V 4 bases and J 5 bases; bases outside gene matches: 6. Looked up from germline, CDR1 is SGHRS and CDR2 is YFSETQ. CDR3 length equals 15 residues. The DNA of the CDR3 is TGCGCCAGCAGCCCAAGACTAGCGGGAGAGGAGACCCAGTACTTC. The encoded protein is CASSPRLAGEETQYF.